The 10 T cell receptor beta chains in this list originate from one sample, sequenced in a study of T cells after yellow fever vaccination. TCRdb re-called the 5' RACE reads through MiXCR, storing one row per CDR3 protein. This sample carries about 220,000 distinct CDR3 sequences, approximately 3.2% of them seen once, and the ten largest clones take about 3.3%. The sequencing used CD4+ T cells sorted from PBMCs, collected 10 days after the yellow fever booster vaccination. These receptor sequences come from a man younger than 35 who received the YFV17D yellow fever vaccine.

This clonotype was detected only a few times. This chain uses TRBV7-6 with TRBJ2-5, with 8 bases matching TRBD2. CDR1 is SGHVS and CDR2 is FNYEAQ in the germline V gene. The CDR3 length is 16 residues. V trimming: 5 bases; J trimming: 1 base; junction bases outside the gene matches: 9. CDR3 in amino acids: CASSQTPLAGQETQYF. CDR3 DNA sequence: TGTGCCAGCAGCCAGACACCCCTAGCGGGCCAAGAGACCCAGTACTTC.

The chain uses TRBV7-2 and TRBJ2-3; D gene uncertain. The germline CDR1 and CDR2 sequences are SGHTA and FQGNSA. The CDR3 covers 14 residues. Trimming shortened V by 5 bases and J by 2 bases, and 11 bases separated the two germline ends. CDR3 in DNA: TGTGCCAGCAGCCCGCCGAGACACACAGATACGCAGTATTTT. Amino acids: CASSPPRHTDTQYF. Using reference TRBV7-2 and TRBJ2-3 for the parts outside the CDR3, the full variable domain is GAGVSQSPSNKVTEKGKDVELRCDPISGHTALYWYRQSLGQGLEFLIYFQGNSAPDKSGLPSDRFSAERTGGSVSTLTIQRTQQEDSAVYLCASSPPRHTDTQYFGPGTRLTVL.

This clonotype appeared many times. CDR3 in amino acids: CAWSKLSNTEAFF. CDR3 nucleotide sequence: TGTGCCTGGAGTAAATTATCTAACACTGAAGCTTTCTTT. The chain joins TRBV30 to TRBJ1-1, with no clear D. The CDR3 runs 13 residues. Trimming took off 2 bases at V and 2 bases at J, with 9 bases between the two ends. CDR1 is GTSNPN and CDR2 is SVGIG in the germline V gene (reference sequence). Using reference TRBV30 and TRBJ1-1 for the parts outside the CDR3, the full variable domain is SQTIHQWPATLVQPVGSPLSLECTVEGTSNPNLYWYRQAAGRGLQLLFYSVGIGQISSEVPQNLSASRPQDRQFILSSKKLLLSDSGFYLCAWSKLSNTEAFFGQGTRLTVV.

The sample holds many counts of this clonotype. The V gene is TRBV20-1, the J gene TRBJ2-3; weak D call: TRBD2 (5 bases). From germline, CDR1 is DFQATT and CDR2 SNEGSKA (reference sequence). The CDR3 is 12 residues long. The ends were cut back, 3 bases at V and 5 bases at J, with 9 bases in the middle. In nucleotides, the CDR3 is TGCAGTGCTAGGGGCGCGGGAGATACGCAGTATTTT. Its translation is CSARGAGDTQYF.

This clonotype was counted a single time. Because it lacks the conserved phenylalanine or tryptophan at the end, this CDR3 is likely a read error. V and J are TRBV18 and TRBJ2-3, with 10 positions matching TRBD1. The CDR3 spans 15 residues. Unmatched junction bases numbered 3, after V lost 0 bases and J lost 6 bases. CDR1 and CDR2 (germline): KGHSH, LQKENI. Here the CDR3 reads CASSPPGQGMDTQYY. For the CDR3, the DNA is TGTGCCAGCTCACCACCGGGACAGGGGATGGATACGCAGTATTAT.

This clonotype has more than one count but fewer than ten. The CDR3 coding sequence is TGTGCCAGCAGCTTTCTTGGGAGGGATCAGCCCCAGCATTTT. Its translation: CASSFLGRDQPQHF. V is TRBV7-2 and J is TRBJ1-5; D is unresolved. The CDR3 extends over 14 amino acids. Germline V lookup: CDR1 SGHTA, CDR2 FQGNSA. Trimming removed 3 bases at V and 5 bases at J, with 11 bases between. Filled out from reference TRBV7-2 and TRBJ1-5, the complete variable domain reads GAGVSQSPSNKVTEKGKDVELRCDPISGHTALYWYRQSLGQGLEFLIYFQGNSAPDKSGLPSDRFSAERTGGSVSTLTIQRTQQEDSAVYLCASSFLGRDQPQHFGDGTRLSIL.

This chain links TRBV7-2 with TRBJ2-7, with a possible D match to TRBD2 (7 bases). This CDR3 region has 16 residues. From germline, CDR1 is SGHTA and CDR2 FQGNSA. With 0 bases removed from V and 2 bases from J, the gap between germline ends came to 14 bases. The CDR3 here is CASSLAGGRFAYEQYF. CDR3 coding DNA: TGTGCCAGCAGCTTAGCGGGGGGGCGGTTTGCCTACGAGCAGTACTTC.

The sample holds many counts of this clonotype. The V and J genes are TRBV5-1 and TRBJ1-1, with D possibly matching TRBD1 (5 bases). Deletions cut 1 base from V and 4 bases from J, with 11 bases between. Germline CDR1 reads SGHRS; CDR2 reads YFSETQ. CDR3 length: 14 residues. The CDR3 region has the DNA TGCGCCAGCAGCTTGCGGGGTAGGGGCACTGAAGCTTTCTTT. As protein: CASSLRGRGTEAFF.

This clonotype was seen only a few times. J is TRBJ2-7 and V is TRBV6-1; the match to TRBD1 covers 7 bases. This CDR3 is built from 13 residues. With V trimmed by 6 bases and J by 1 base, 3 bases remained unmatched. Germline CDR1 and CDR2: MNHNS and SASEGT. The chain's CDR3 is CASRRQGSYEQYV. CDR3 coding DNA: TGTGCCAGCAGGCGACAGGGTTCCTACGAGCAGTACGTC.

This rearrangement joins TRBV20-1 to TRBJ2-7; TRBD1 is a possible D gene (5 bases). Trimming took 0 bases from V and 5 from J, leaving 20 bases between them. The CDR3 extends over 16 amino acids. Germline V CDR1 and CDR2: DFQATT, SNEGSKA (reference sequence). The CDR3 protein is CSARDLASNQGDEQYF. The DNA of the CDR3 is TGCAGTGCTAGAGATCTGGCATCAAACCAGGGCGACGAGCAGTACTTC.